Each of the 19 T cell receptor beta chains below was sequenced from the same sample in a study of CD4 T cells in relation to SARS-CoV-2 and coronaviruses. TCRdb keeps only in-frame clones here, not all; method: immunoSEQ multiplex PCR. Of about 39,000 clones listed, roughly four fifths were seen once; the top ten hold 5.5% to 7%. The antigens these receptors bind are not known. Sequences were obtained from naive CD4+ T cells from PBMCs, cultured in vitro. As to subset: naive CD4+ T cells isolated by negative enrichment. These receptor sequences come from an adult with COVID-19.

The chain carries TRBV19 and TRBJ2-1, with 11 bases identical to TRBD2. V was clipped by 10 bases and J by 7 bases; unmatched bases: 12. CDR1 LNHDA and CDR2 SQIVND come from the germline V gene (reference sequence). This CDR3 has 15 amino acids. CDR3 sequence: CATRPLAGGGNEQFF. The CDR3, as DNA: TGTGCCACCCGCCCGCTAGCGGGAGGAGGGAATGAGCAGTTCTTC.

The chain employs TRBV7-9 and TRBJ1-4; D is perhaps TRBD1 (6 bases). CDR1 SEHNR and CDR2 FQNEAQ come from the germline V gene (reference sequence). The CDR3 is made up of 17 amino acids. V was shortened by 2 bases and J by 6 bases, with 19 bases between the two germline ends. CDR3 sequence reads: CASSLIKTGRLHEKLFF. CDR3 nucleotides: TGTGCCAGCAGCTTAATAAAAACAGGGCGACTACATGAAAAACTGTTTTTT.

The CDR3 is CAWSRVWPSSGNTIYF. The CDR3 DNA sequence: TGTGCCTGGAGCCGGGTTTGGCCGAGCTCTGGAAACACCATATATTTT. V usage is TRBV30 and J usage is TRBJ1-3; D remains ambiguous. V was clipped by 3 bases and J by 0 bases, with 15 bases between them. The germline V gene encodes CDR1 GTSNPN and CDR2 SVGIG (reference sequence). This CDR3 is 16 amino acids long.

V is TRBV28 and J is TRBJ2-7; TRBD1 might be the D (6 bases). The V gene lost 4 bases and the J gene lost 4 bases, with 11 bases spanning the gap. There are 13 residues in the CDR3. Germline lookup yields CDR1 MDHEN and CDR2 SYDVKM. Here the CDR3 DNA reads TGTGCCAGCAGTTCCAACAGGGATTACGAGCAGTACTTC. This gives the protein CASSSNRDYEQYF.

With respect to this clone: Its ends do not fully match the called genes, so a read error is possible. The V call is TRBV19, the J call TRBJ1-4; 11 bases align to TRBD1. This CDR3 contains 13 residues. Germline-derived CDR1 and CDR2 are LNHDA and SQIVND (reference sequence). The CDR3 DNA reads TGTGCCAGTAATCGGACAGGGGGCGGAAAAACTGTTTTT. Translation gives CASNRTGGGKTVF.

The chain uses TRBV19 and TRBJ2-1; 9 nucleotides align to TRBD2. Germline loops: CDR1 LNHDA, CDR2 SQIVND (reference sequence). This CDR3 comprises 18 residues. The V gene end was trimmed by 5 bases and the J gene end by 8 bases; junction bases not matched to a gene: 19. The CDR3 nucleotides read TGTGCCAGTAGTTGGACGAGCGGGAGGACCCGAATTTGGCATGAGCAGTTCTTC. It codes for CASSWTSGRTRIWHEQFF.

The gene calls are TRBV27 and TRBJ2-5; no definite D call. CDR1 and CDR2 from the germline V gene are MNHEY and SMNVEV (reference sequence). V lost 4 bases and J 2 bases, leaving 5 bases between the germline ends. The CDR3 consists of 12 residues. CDR3 bases: TGTGCCAGCAGTTCGTCTCAAGAGACCCAGTACTTC. Encoded protein: CASSSSQETQYF.

The V call is TRBV27, the J call TRBJ2-7; 12 bases map to TRBD2. The CDR3 runs 15 residues. Germline CDR1 MNHEY, CDR2 SMNVEV (reference sequence). Trimming removed 6 bases from V and 2 bases from J; junction bases left unmatched: 5. The CDR3 here is CASSFGLAGPYEQYF. CDR3 DNA: TGTGCCAGCAGCTTCGGACTAGCGGGACCCTACGAGCAGTACTTC.

The V and J genes are TRBV2 and TRBJ2-5; D perhaps matches TRBD2 (6 bases). Germline values: CDR1 SNHLY, CDR2 FYNNEI. The CDR3 loop spans 13 amino acids. V was cut by 4 bases and J by 5 bases, with 11 bases left in between. The CDR3 is CASSVRGTETQYF. CDR3 DNA sequence: TGTGCCAGCAGTGTCCGGGGGACGGAGACCCAGTACTTC.

The chain is built from TRBV5-1 and TRBJ2-1; 10 positions match TRBD2. V dropped 2 bases and J dropped 0; count of bases not matched to a gene: 2. The germline gives CDR1 SGHRS, CDR2 YFSETQ. The CDR3 sequence is 16 residues long. For the CDR3, the DNA is TGCGCCAGCAGCTTTAGCGGGAGGAGCTCCTACAATGAGCAGTTCTTC. It specifies CASSFSGRSSYNEQFF. Based on the CDR3 plus reference TRBV5-1 and TRBJ2-1, the full variable domain is KAGVTQTPRYLIKTRGQQVTLSCSPISGHRSVSWYQQTPGQGLQFLFEYFSETQRNKGNFPGRFSGRQFSNSRSEMNVSTLELGDSALYLCASSFSGRSSYNEQFFGPGTRLTVL.

The chain combines TRBV2 with TRBJ1-3; D is unresolved. Between the trimmed V and J ends, which lost 7 bases and 3 bases, there was a span of 13 bases. This CDR3 contains 14 residues. Per germline, CDR1 SNHLY and CDR2 FYNNEI. CDR3 bases: TGTGCCAGCACCCTGACCCGGGGTGGAAACACCATATATTTT. This translates into CASTLTRGGNTIYF.

The chain links TRBV3-1 (or the pseudogene TRBV3-2) to TRBJ2-1; 7 nucleotides agree with TRBD2. The CDR3 contains 16 residues. The trim removed 1 base at V and 2 bases at J, leaving 5 bases unmatched. Germline lookup yields CDR1 LGHDT and CDR2 YNNKEL (reference sequence). CDR3 sequence: CASSQASSGAYNEQFF. The CDR3 nucleotides read TGTGCCAGCAGCCAAGCATCTAGCGGAGCCTACAATGAGCAGTTCTTC.

The chain carries TRBV5-1 and TRBJ2-1, with a tentative D call TRBD1 (6 bases). Between the trimmed V and J ends, which lost 4 bases and 5 bases, there was a span of 10 bases. CDR1 and CDR2 from the germline V gene are SGHRS and YFSETQ. This CDR3 is 13 amino acids long. CDR3 region: CASSGGLDNEQFF. The CDR3 DNA is TGCGCCAGCAGCGGGGGCCTTGACAATGAGCAGTTCTTC.

V gene TRBV7-2 combines with J gene TRBJ2-3; D not certain. V dropped 2 bases and J dropped 5 bases, with 8 bases sitting between them. CDR3 length: 13 amino acids. Per germline, CDR1 SGHTA and CDR2 FQGNSA. In DNA form, the CDR3 reads TGTGCCAGCAGCTTAATCGTGATAGATACGCAGTATTTT. Protein product: CASSLIVIDTQYF. The full variable domain, rest sourced from reference TRBV7-2 and TRBJ2-3, is GAGVSQSPSNKVTEKGKDVELRCDPISGHTALYWYRQSLGQGLEFLIYFQGNSAPDKSGLPSDRFSAERTGGSVSTLTIQRTQQEDSAVYLCASSLIVIDTQYFGPGTRLTVL.

This clone is a singleton in its sample. V usage is TRBV6-5 and J usage is TRBJ2-1; TRBD2 might be the D (6 bases). Trimming shortened V by 8 bases and J by 10 bases, and 12 bases separated the two germline ends. Germline V gene data show CDR1 as MNHEY and CDR2 as SVGAGI. The CDR3 is 11 amino acids. The CDR3 sequence is CASGRAGEQFF. The CDR3 nucleotides read TGTGCCAGCGGGCGGGCGGGGGAGCAGTTCTTC.

This clone was observed a single time. CDR3 in DNA: TGTGCCTCTCGACGACTAGCGGGAGGGAACTCCTACGAGCAGTACTTC. This gives the protein CASRRLAGGNSYEQYF. The rearrangement uses TRBV10-3 and TRBJ2-7, with 14 bases aligning to TRBD2. The V and J ends lost 11 bases and 0 bases, in that order; junction bases with no gene match: 9. The CDR3 runs to 16 residues. The germline CDR1 and CDR2 sequences are ENHRY and SYGVKD.

V usage is TRBV27 and J usage is TRBJ1-1, with 7 bases fitting TRBD1. CDR1 MNHEY and CDR2 SMNVEV come from the germline V gene (reference sequence). Unmatched junction bases numbered 4, after V lost 5 bases and J lost 4 bases. The CDR3 loop spans 13 amino acids. The CDR3 loop is CASSGRDSTEAFF. CDR3 nucleotide sequence: TGTGCCAGCAGTGGCCGGGACAGCACTGAAGCTTTCTTT.

The V call is TRBV6-2 or TRBV6-3, the J call TRBJ2-1; no firm D call. CDR1 and CDR2 from the germline V gene are MNHEY and SVGEGT. CDR3 length: 17 amino acids. V lost 0 bases, J lost 0 bases, and 12 bases lay in between. The CDR3 coding sequence is TGTGCCAGCAGTTACTCCAAGTCGGCAGTCTCCTACAATGAGCAGTTCTTC. It is translated as CASSYSKSAVSYNEQFF.

The chain employs TRBV15 and TRBJ2-5; D unclear. Per germline, CDR1 LNHNV and CDR2 YYDKDF (reference sequence). The germline V and J ends were trimmed by 0 bases and 4 bases, with 15 bases remaining between them. The CDR3 runs to 16 residues. DNA of the CDR3: TGTGCCACCAGCAGAGATTTTCATGGTTTTCGAGAGACCCAGTACTTC. Residues: CATSRDFHGFRETQYF. Complete variable domain (other parts from reference TRBV15 and TRBJ2-5): DAMVIQNPRYQVTQFGKPVTLSCSQTLNHNVMYWYQQKSSQAPKLLFHYYDKDFNNEADTPDNFQSRRPNTSFCFLDIRSPGLGDTAMYLCATSRDFHGFRETQYFGPGTRLLVL.